These 24 T cell receptor beta chains were sequenced from one sample in a study of early T cells in non-severe SARS-CoV-2 infection. One entry per CDR3 protein, called by TCRdb with MiXCR from the 5' RACE reads. The sample has over 15,000 distinct CDR3 sequences; about 5% are singletons. Sequencing was done on a sample of whole blood. These receptors all come from an adult who was a healthcare worker with PCR-confirmed SARS-CoV-2 infection or an uninfected control (not recorded which).

A few counts support this clonotype. The rearrangement links TRBV7-9 to TRBJ2-3, with 8 bases fitting TRBD2. The J segment lost 2 bases and the V segment lost 6 bases, leaving 13 bases of the junction unmatched. The CDR3 has 17 amino acids. CDR1 and CDR2 (germline): SEHNR, FQNEAQ (reference sequence). CDR3 region: CASRPFSGSGYTDTQYF. Here the CDR3 DNA reads TGTGCCAGCAGGCCCTTCAGCGGGAGCGGGTACACAGATACGCAGTATTTT. Drawing the rest from reference TRBV7-9 and TRBJ2-3, the complete variable domain is DTGVSQNPRHKITKRGQNVTFRCDPISEHNRLYWYRQTLGQGPEFLTYFQNEAQLEKSRLLSDRFSAERPKGSFSTLEIQRTEQGDSAMYLCASRPFSGSGYTDTQYFGPGTRLTVL.

The sample holds many counts of this clonotype. The gene calls are TRBV6-5 and TRBJ2-7; the match to TRBD2 covers 10 bases. The V and J ends lost 2 bases and 1 base, in that order; junction bases with no gene match: 5. Per germline, CDR1 MNHEY and CDR2 SVGAGI. This CDR3 is built from 16 residues. CDR3 DNA: TGTGCCAGCAGTTACGCTAGCGGGAGCGGTTCCTACGAGCAGTACTTC. As protein: CASSYASGSGSYEQYF.

This clonotype qualifies as medium-sized. The chain couples TRBV19 to TRBJ1-5, with D possibly TRBD1 on 5 matching bases. The CDR3 is made up of 14 amino acids. V was trimmed by 3 bases and J by 1 base, leaving 7 bases between them. Germline V CDR1 and CDR2: LNHDA, SQIVND (reference sequence). CDR3 sequence reads: CASSIRDSNQPQHF. The CDR3 nucleotides are TGTGCCAGTAGTATCCGGGACAGCAATCAGCCCCAGCATTTT.

V is TRBV7-2 and J is TRBJ2-7; 10 nucleotides match TRBD2. The V gene end was trimmed by 2 bases and the J gene end by 3 bases; junction bases not matched to a gene: 7. The CDR3 totals 16 residues. Germline lookup yields CDR1 SGHTA and CDR2 FQGNSA. CDR3 in amino acids: CASSLPGTSAFYEQYF. The CDR3 nucleotides are TGTGCCAGCAGCTTACCCGGGACTAGCGCTTTCTACGAGCAGTACTTC.

There are many counts of this clonotype. The rearrangement uses TRBV29-1 and TRBJ1-2; D gene uncertain. The CDR3 is made up of 15 amino acids. The germline V and J ends were trimmed by 6 bases and 8 bases, with 25 bases remaining between them. Germline assignment: CDR1 SQVTM and CDR2 ANQGSEA. The CDR3 region is CSVYPGLRVEIGYTF. CDR3 nucleotide sequence: TGCAGCGTGTATCCCGGGCTACGGGTCGAAATCGGCTACACCTTC.

The chain links TRBV30 to TRBJ2-2; 7 nucleotides agree with TRBD2. Germline CDR1 is GTSNPN and CDR2 is SVGIG (reference sequence). The CDR3 is 15 amino acids. J gave up 5 bases and V 5 bases, and 11 bases lay outside the gene matches. The CDR3 DNA sequence: TGTGCCTGGTCCTTACTGCTAGCGGAGACCGGGGAGCTGTTTTTT. Encoded protein: CAWSLLLAETGELFF. Full variable domain (rest looked up from reference TRBV30 and TRBJ2-2): SQTIHQWPATLVQPVGSPLSLECTVEGTSNPNLYWYRQAAGRGLQLLFYSVGIGQISSEVPQNLSASRPQDRQFILSSKKLLLSDSGFYLCAWSLLLAETGELFFGEGSRLTVL.

Many counts were recorded for this clonotype. The chain joins TRBV6-1 to TRBJ2-3, with D perhaps matching TRBD1 (6 bases). The CDR3 extends over 14 amino acids. Germline CDR1 reads MNHNS; CDR2 reads SASEGT. The V gene lost 0 bases and the J gene lost 2 bases, with 6 bases spanning the gap. Here the CDR3 reads CASSEAGHTDTQYF. DNA of the CDR3: TGTGCCAGCAGTGAAGCGGGACACACAGATACGCAGTATTTT.

A few counts support this clonotype. The chain is built from TRBV7-9 and TRBJ2-1, with 8 bases matching TRBD2. This CDR3 has 16 amino acids. CDR1 and CDR2 from the germline V gene are SEHNR and FQNEAQ (reference sequence). V was pared by 5 bases and J by 5 bases, with 11 bases of the junction left unmatched. The CDR3 region is CASSRGSGTPNNEQFF. The CDR3 region has the DNA TGTGCCAGCAGCCGGGGTAGCGGGACCCCCAACAATGAGCAGTTCTTC.

In this sample, this clonotype turned up a few times. V gene TRBV27 combines with J gene TRBJ2-7; no reliable D call. V was cut by 5 bases and J by 0 bases, with 14 bases left in between. This CDR3 region has 15 residues. Germline V gene lookup returns CDR1 MNHEY and CDR2 SMNVEV (reference sequence). This chain's CDR3 is CASSATPQSSYEQYF. DNA of the CDR3: TGTGCCAGCAGTGCGACCCCACAGAGCTCCTACGAGCAGTACTTC.

This clonotype was picked up a small number of times. The chain links TRBV7-2 to TRBJ1-1; no definite D call. The CDR3 totals 14 residues. Germline V gene lookup returns CDR1 SGHTA and CDR2 FQGNSA. V lost 4 bases to trimming and J lost 4 bases, with 13 bases between them. CDR3 in DNA: TGTGCCAGCAGCTCAAGCCCCGGAACCACTGAAGCTTTCTTT. As protein: CASSSSPGTTEAFF.

This clonotype is medium-sized. The gene calls are TRBV5-1 and TRBJ2-3; maybe TRBD2 (6 bases). Germline CDR1 reads SGHRS; CDR2 reads YFSETQ. V shed 3 bases and J shed 2 bases, with 16 bases lying between them. This CDR3 spans 16 amino acids. CDR3 residues: CASSSPTRRDTDTQYF. Here the CDR3 DNA reads TGCGCCAGCAGCTCGCCGACTAGACGGGACACAGATACGCAGTATTTT.

This clonotype was counted many times. V and J are TRBV20-1 and TRBJ2-1; 9 nucleotides align to TRBD2. Trimming at V came to 7 bases and at J to 9 bases, leaving 7 bases not matched to a gene. The CDR3 runs 12 residues. The V gene's germline CDR1 is DFQATT and CDR2 SNEGSKA (reference sequence). The chain's CDR3 is CSVAPGLAEQFF. CDR3 DNA sequence: TGCAGTGTCGCGCCGGGACTAGCTGAGCAGTTCTTC.

The DNA for the CDR3 is TGTGCCAGCAGTCTCCCGGGGGTATACAATGAGCAGTTCTTC. It yields the protein CASSLPGVYNEQFF. The V call is TRBV28, the J call TRBJ2-1, with D tentatively TRBD2 (6 bases). This CDR3 spans 14 amino acids. V was pared by 5 bases and J by 4 bases, with 12 bases between. Germline CDR1 is MDHEN and CDR2 is SYDVKM. Full variable domain (outside the CDR3, taken from reference TRBV28 and TRBJ2-1): DVKVTQSSRYLVKRTGEKVFLECVQDMDHENMFWYRQDPGLGLRLIYFSYDVKMKEKGDIPEGYSVSREKKERFSLILESASTNQTSMYLCASSLPGVYNEQFFGPGTRLTVL.

Judged by abundance, this clonotype is medium-sized. The V call is TRBV6-6, the J call TRBJ1-1; D gene unclear. Germline V CDR1 and CDR2: MNHNY, SVGAGI (reference sequence). The CDR3 covers 13 residues. The V end was cut by 6 bases, the J end by 0 bases, with 8 bases between. The CDR3 bases are TGTGCCAGCAGGACAAATTTGAACACTGAAGCTTTCTTT. This codes for CASRTNLNTEAFF.

The rearrangement joins TRBV19 to TRBJ2-1; TRBD2 matches at 7 bases. The trim removed 2 bases at V and 4 bases at J, leaving 5 bases unmatched. The CDR3 has 15 amino acids. Germline CDR1 reads LNHDA; CDR2 reads SQIVND (reference sequence). CDR3: CASSILLRGYNEQFF. The CDR3 bases are TGTGCCAGTAGTATACTTCTGCGGGGGTACAATGAGCAGTTCTTC.

The chain links TRBV11-2 to TRBJ2-4; tentative D call: TRBD1 (6 bases). The CDR3 covers 13 residues. The germline V and J ends were trimmed by 5 bases and 3 bases, with 8 bases remaining between them. Germline CDR1 is SGHAT and CDR2 is FQNNGV. In DNA, the CDR3 is TGTGCCAGCAGCGAAGGGGGCAAAAACATTCAGTACTTC. As protein: CASSEGGKNIQYF.

The count of this clonotype is one. The J gene is TRBJ2-7, the V gene TRBV20-1; 8 bases align to TRBD1. V gave up 2 bases and J gave up 2 bases; unmatched junction bases: 8. CDR3 length: 15 amino acids. Germline CDR1 reads DFQATT; CDR2 reads SNEGSKA (reference sequence). The CDR3 here is CSARTPDRAAYEQYV. In DNA form, the CDR3 reads TGCAGTGCTAGAACTCCGGACAGGGCAGCCTACGAGCAGTACGTC.

The sample holds a few counts of this clonotype. The rearrangement joins TRBV6-1 to TRBJ1-2; maybe TRBD1 (5 bases). Trimming removed 5 bases from V and 8 bases from J, with 24 bases in between. Germline-derived CDR1 and CDR2 are MNHNS and SASEGT. The CDR3 extends over 16 amino acids. The CDR3 DNA sequence: TGTGCCAGCAGTTTACGCCACGGGGCAGCCCCCACCGGCTACACCTTC. It yields the protein CASSLRHGAAPTGYTF.

This clonotype occurred a few times. J is TRBJ2-3 and V is TRBV21-1; no DNA check was done on the table's D call, TRBD2. TRBV21-1 is shown as a pseudogene. CDR3 length: 17 residues. DNA for the CDR3: TGTGCCAGCAGCAAAGCGCATCGCGGGAGACTCGCAGATACGCAGTATTTT. Amino acids: CASSKAHRGRLADTQYF.

This clonotype has a count of ten or more. The rearrangement joins TRBV7-9 to TRBJ1-4, with D possibly being TRBD1 (5 bases). Trimming left V 3 bases short and J 3 bases short, with 11 bases between. CDR1 and CDR2 (germline): SEHNR, FQNEAQ (reference sequence). The CDR3 length is 15 residues. CDR3 nucleotide sequence: TGTGCCAGCAGCTTCTCAGGGTCATCTAATGAAAAACTGTTTTTT. Its protein is CASSFSGSSNEKLFF. Full variable domain (outside the CDR3, taken from reference TRBV7-9 and TRBJ1-4): DTGVSQNPRHKITKRGQNVTFRCDPISEHNRLYWYRQTLGQGPEFLTYFQNEAQLEKSRLLSDRFSAERPKGSFSTLEIQRTEQGDSAMYLCASSFSGSSNEKLFFGSGTQLSVL.

This clonotype is deemed medium-sized. The V call is TRBV12-3 or TRBV12-4, the J call TRBJ2-7, with TRBD1 as a possible D gene (6 bases). The V end was cut by 6 bases, the J end by 3 bases, with 9 bases between. The CDR3 totals 12 residues. The CDR3 sequence: CASSRQVYEQYF. The DNA of the CDR3 is TGTGCCAGCAGCCGACAGGTCTACGAGCAGTACTTC.

This chain links TRBV9 with TRBJ1-6; the match to TRBD1 covers 7 bases. The CDR3 covers 15 residues. V shed 3 bases and J 10 bases; nucleotides not matched to a gene: 10. Germline-derived CDR1 and CDR2 are SGDLS and YYNGEE. CDR3 loop: CASSAGTAATSPLHF. The CDR3 DNA follows: TGTGCCAGCAGCGCAGGGACAGCCGCCACCTCACCCCTCCACTTT. The entire variable domain, with the rest obtained from reference TRBV9 and TRBJ1-6, is as follows: DSGVTQTPKHLITATGQRVTLRCSPRSGDLSVYWYQQSLDQGLQFLIQYYNGEERAKGNILERFSAQQFPDLHSELNLSSLELGDSALYFCASSAGTAATSPLHFGNGTRLTVT.

In its sample, this clonotype was seen many times. This chain links TRBV6-1 with TRBJ1-5; D gene unclear. The CDR3 is made up of 12 amino acids. Germline V CDR1 and CDR2: MNHNS, SASEGT. The V gene lost 7 bases and the J gene lost 2 bases, with 6 bases spanning the gap. The CDR3 bases are TGTGCCAGCAAGGTGGGCAATCAGCCCCAGCATTTT. It encodes CASKVGNQPQHF.

Only a few counts were recorded for this clonotype. V is TRBV5-5 and J is TRBJ2-1; 16 bases are a match to TRBD2. The CDR3 runs 15 residues. With V trimmed by 3 bases and J by 9 bases, 3 bases remained unmatched. Germline CDR1 reads SGHKS; CDR2 reads YYEKEE (reference sequence). CDR3 nucleotides: TGTGCCAGCAGCTCGGGACTAGCGGGAGGGCGTGAGCAGTTCTTC. Translating it yields CASSSGLAGGREQFF.